This T cell receptor (beta chain) is from a study of blood T cell repertoires in COVID-19. In this sample, this clone turned up a few times. Trimming removed 3 bases from V and 8 bases from J, with 10 bases in between. The CDR3 consists of 13 residues. Germline V CDR1 and CDR2: SGHTA, FQGTGA. In the authors' workflow: Reference gene primers were amplified, and this amplification served to estimate nucleated cell counts. Generated by immunoSEQ multiplex PCR, the TCRdb table keeps only in-frame clones and is missing some. V, J and clone size are taken as reported in that table, and D and trimming were inferred from the DNA itself. In the table there are hundreds of thousands of clones, less than 90% of which are singletons.

Sequencing was performed on peripheral blood. The clonotype comes from a human donor in a cohort sampled during active COVID-19. This chain joins TRBV7-3 and TRBJ1-4; perhaps TRBD1 as D (5 bases). CDR3 protein: CASSFGPGEKLFF. The CDR3 bases are TGTGCCAGCAGCTTCGGACCAGGGGAAAAACTGTTTTTT.